This T cell receptor (beta chain) was identified in a study of blood T cell repertoires in COVID-19. TCRdb keeps only in-frame clones here, not all; method: immunoSEQ multiplex PCR. The sample has about 180,000 clones; about 84% are singletons. The sequencing input was peripheral blood. The TCR sequence derives from a person aged 65 to 85 with COVID-19, enrolled during active disease.

CDR3 loop: CASSLSARQVQETQYF. CDR3 bases: TGTGCCAGCAGCTTAAGTGCCCGACAGGTCCAAGAGACCCAGTACTTC. This sequence joins TRBV7-9 and TRBJ2-5; D perhaps matches TRBD1 (6 bases). The germline V gene encodes CDR1 SEHNR and CDR2 FQNEAQ (reference sequence). This CDR3 is 16 amino acids long. The V and J ends lost 2 bases and 1 base respectively, with 14 bases between them.